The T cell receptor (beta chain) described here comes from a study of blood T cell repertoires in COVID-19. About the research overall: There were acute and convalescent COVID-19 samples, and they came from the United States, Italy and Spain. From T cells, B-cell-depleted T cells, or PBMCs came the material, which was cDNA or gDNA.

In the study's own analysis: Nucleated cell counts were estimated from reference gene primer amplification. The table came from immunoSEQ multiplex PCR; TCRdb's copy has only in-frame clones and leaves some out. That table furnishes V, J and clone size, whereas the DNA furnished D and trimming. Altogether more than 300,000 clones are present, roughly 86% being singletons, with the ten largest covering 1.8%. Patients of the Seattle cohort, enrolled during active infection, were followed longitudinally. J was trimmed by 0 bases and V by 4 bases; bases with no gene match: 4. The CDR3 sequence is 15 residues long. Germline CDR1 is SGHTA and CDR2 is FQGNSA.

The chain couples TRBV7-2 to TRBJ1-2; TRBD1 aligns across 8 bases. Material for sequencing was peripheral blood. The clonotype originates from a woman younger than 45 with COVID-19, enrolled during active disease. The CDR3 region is CASSSATGANYGYTF. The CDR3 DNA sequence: TGTGCCAGCAGCTCAGCGACAGGGGCTAACTATGGCTACACCTTC.